In its sample, the clone carrying this T cell receptor beta chain was seen many times. What it binds is not known. In TCRdb, the 5' RACE reads were re-called with MiXCR into one record per CDR3 protein. The data contain 400,000 to 550,000 distinct CDR3 sequences, 13% to 15% of them seen just once; the ten biggest clones take up approximately 0.98%. The data belong to a study of identical twins. Whole-study results and caveats: These conclusions were based on statistical analysis (cross-sectional, not following the same donors). Compared with unrelated sharing, twin-shared out-of-frame alpha sequences had more low-probability sequences.

The V end was cut by 4 bases, the J end by 4 bases, with 11 bases between. CDR3 size: 13 residues. Germline CDR1 and CDR2: SGHVS and FNYEAQ. This same sample was also taken into another study, of yellow fever vaccine responses in identical twins. That paper states: Twins reportedly had a vaccine T cell response that seemed partly convergent, partly personalized.

The sequence came from a woman aged 18-29 years in good health. Material: CD4+ T cells sorted from blood. The chain links TRBV7-6 to TRBJ2-7; possibly TRBD2 for D (5 bases). The CDR3, as DNA: TGTGCCAGCAGCTCACCAGGACTTTACGAGCAGTACTTC. Its protein product is CASSSPGLYEQYF. The whole variable domain, remainder taken from reference TRBV7-6 and TRBJ2-7, is GAGVSQSPRYKVTKRGQDVALRCDPISGHVSLYWYRQALGQGPEFLTYFNYEAQQDKSGLPNDRFSAERPEGSISTLTIQRTEQRDSAMYRCASSSPGLYEQYFGPGTRLTVT.